Following are 32 T cell receptor beta chains from one sample sequenced in a study of CD8 T cells in ankylosing spondylitis. Study outcomes and limitations: There was a TCR beta motif, made of 7 or 8 highly homologous variants, that appeared characteristic of ankylosing spondylitis blood.

Each CDR3 protein is one row after TCRdb ran MiXCR on the 5' RACE reads. The table lists more than 650,000 distinct CDR3 sequences, 12% of them singletons. Antigens of these TCRs are unknown. Specimen: blood, either unsorted or a sorted T cell fraction (not recorded which). Receptors originate from a male donor with ankylosing spondylitis.

The V call is TRBV12-3 or TRBV12-4, the J call TRBJ1-4, with TRBD1 as a possible D gene (5 bases). V was trimmed by 6 bases and J by 4 bases, leaving 9 bases between them. The CDR3 is 13 amino acids. The CDR3 sequence: CASSPGFNEKLFF. CDR3 nucleotides: TGTGCCAGCAGCCCAGGGTTTAATGAAAAACTGTTTTTT.

This clonotype appeared a few times. The CDR3 nucleotides are TGTGCCAGCAGCCCAGACATCCGATTTACCTATGGCTACACCTTC. It encodes CASSPDIRFTYGYTF. The chain employs TRBV5-5 and TRBJ1-2; D remains ambiguous. From germline, CDR1 is SGHKS and CDR2 YYEKEE (reference sequence). The V gene lost 4 bases and the J gene lost 4 bases, with 17 bases spanning the gap. The CDR3 has 15 amino acids.

V is TRBV6-5 and J is TRBJ2-7, with 10 bases identical to TRBD2. Trimming took 5 bases from V and 4 from J; bases not matched to a gene: 14. Looked up from germline, CDR1 is MNHEY and CDR2 is SVGAGI. CDR3 length: 17 amino acids. The chain's CDR3 is CASSHGHLAGVPYEQYF. DNA of the CDR3: TGTGCCAGCAGTCACGGCCACCTAGCGGGAGTCCCTTACGAGCAGTACTTC.

The sample holds many counts of this clonotype. The rearrangement joins TRBV27 to TRBJ2-1, with TRBD2 as a possible D gene (6 bases). The germline V gene encodes CDR1 MNHEY and CDR2 SMNVEV (reference sequence). The length of the CDR3 is 16 residues. V was clipped by 3 bases and J by 2 bases, with 14 bases between them. The CDR3 spells CASSFIGTPAYNEQFF. CDR3 nucleotides: TGTGCCAGCAGTTTTATCGGGACTCCAGCCTACAATGAGCAGTTCTTC.

This clonotype was seen only a few times. The V and J genes are TRBV7-2 and TRBJ1-3; 9 nucleotides line up with TRBD1. The V and J ends lost 1 base and 3 bases, in that order; junction bases with no gene match: 4. The V gene's germline CDR1 is SGHTA and CDR2 FQGNSA. The CDR3 loop spans 16 amino acids. The CDR3 DNA follows: TGTGCCAGCAGCTTAGTACGGACAGGGGTTGGAAACACCATATATTTT. Its protein is CASSLVRTGVGNTIYF.

This chain uses TRBV29-1 with TRBJ1-1; 11 bases are shared with TRBD1. The CDR3 is 13 amino acids. Germline trimming cut 5 bases from V and 4 bases from J; bases unmatched to any gene: 3. Germline V gene lookup returns CDR1 SQVTM and CDR2 ANQGSEA. Here the CDR3 DNA reads TGCAGCGTTCGCGGACAGGGGGCCACTGAAGCTTTCTTT. Residues: CSVRGQGATEAFF.

There are many counts of this clonotype. V is TRBV20-1 and J is TRBJ2-7, with 9 nucleotides matching TRBD1. This CDR3 is 14 amino acids long. CDR1 DFQATT and CDR2 SNEGSKA come from the germline V gene (reference sequence). V lost 3 bases and J lost 1; bases outside the gene matches: 4. CDR3 bases: TGCAGTGCTAGTCGGGACAGGGAATCCTACGAGCAGTACTTC. Protein product: CSASRDRESYEQYF.

This chain joins TRBV7-2 and TRBJ2-5; possibly TRBD2 for D (5 bases). The V end was cut by 3 bases, the J end by 2 bases, with 10 bases between. Germline CDR1 and CDR2: SGHTA and FQGNSA. The CDR3 runs 14 residues. CDR3: CASSFPGTQETQYF. CDR3 DNA sequence: TGTGCCAGCAGCTTCCCGGGAACTCAAGAGACCCAGTACTTC.

The chain carries TRBV4-2 and TRBJ1-4; D gene uncertain. The CDR3 has 15 amino acids. Trimming removed 0 bases from V and 5 bases from J, with 10 bases in between. The germline V gene encodes CDR1 LGHNA and CDR2 YNFKEQ. The CDR3 bases are TGTGCCAGCAGCCAAGACGGTGAGGCAAATGAAAAACTGTTTTTT. Protein sequence: CASSQDGEANEKLFF.

The V gene is TRBV3-1, the J gene TRBJ2-5; 7 bases line up with TRBD1. This CDR3 spans 15 amino acids. CDR1 LGHDT and CDR2 YNNKEL come from the germline V gene (reference sequence). Unmatched junction bases numbered 6, after V lost 0 bases and J lost 5 bases. CDR3 region: CASSQENRGRETQYF. Here the CDR3 DNA reads TGTGCCAGCAGCCAAGAGAACAGGGGACGGGAGACCCAGTACTTC.

In this sample, this clonotype turned up a few times. J is TRBJ1-5 and V is TRBV20-1; D possibly corresponds to TRBD1 (6 bases). The CDR3 totals 12 residues. The germline V and J ends were trimmed by 2 bases and 7 bases, with 9 bases remaining between them. Germline V gives CDR1 DFQATT, CDR2 SNEGSKA (reference sequence). The CDR3 nucleotides are TGCAGTGCTAGAAGACAGGCACAGCCCCAGCATTTT. This codes for CSARRQAQPQHF.

The chain has TRBV5-1 and TRBJ1-4; 7 bases align to TRBD1. CDR1 and CDR2 from the germline V gene are SGHRS and YFSETQ. The CDR3 sequence is 16 residues long. V was clipped by 3 bases and J by 3 bases; unmatched bases: 8. CDR3 sequence (DNA): TGCGCCAGCAGCTCCCGGACAGGCCCTCCTAATGAAAAACTGTTTTTT. Translated, it gives CASSSRTGPPNEKLFF.

This CDR3 is CASSSLSGRFSNEQFF. DNA for the CDR3: TGTGCCAGCAGTTCGCTTAGCGGGAGGTTTAGCAATGAGCAGTTCTTC. The chain joins TRBV28 to TRBJ2-1, with TRBD2 identical over 10 bases. V lost 4 bases, J lost 6 bases, and 9 bases stayed unmatched. Germline lookup yields CDR1 MDHEN and CDR2 SYDVKM. The CDR3 covers 16 residues.

This clonotype was recorded at least ten times. V is TRBV29-1 and J is TRBJ2-3; no clear D gene. The CDR3 has 12 amino acids. Per the germline V gene, CDR1 is SQVTM and CDR2 is ANQGSEA. V dropped 5 bases and J dropped 5 bases, with 11 bases sitting between them. The CDR3 spells CSVQGEEDTQYF. In nucleotides, the CDR3 is TGCAGCGTTCAAGGAGAAGAAGATACGCAGTATTTT.

Many counts were recorded for this clonotype. The CDR3 region has the DNA TGCAGCGTCCTAGCGGGGGGGGAGACCCAGTACTTC. Encoded protein: CSVLAGGETQYF. The chain combines TRBV29-1 with TRBJ2-5; 12 bases map to TRBD2. CDR1 SQVTM and CDR2 ANQGSEA come from the germline V gene. V shed 6 bases and J 5 bases; nucleotides not matched to a gene: 1. There are 12 residues in the CDR3.

This clonotype was detected ten times or more. The chain employs TRBV20-1 and TRBJ1-1; D ambiguous. V shed 3 bases and J shed 2 bases, with 10 bases lying between them. This CDR3 has 13 amino acids. Germline CDR1 and CDR2: DFQATT and SNEGSKA (reference sequence). The CDR3 DNA reads TGCAGTGCTAGTAAGGGTTTAAACACTGAAGCTTTCTTT. It specifies CSASKGLNTEAFF.

The rearrangement links TRBV6-2 or TRBV6-3 to TRBJ2-7; the match to TRBD1 covers 7 bases. This CDR3 is built from 11 residues. Germline CDR1 is MNHEY and CDR2 is SVGEGT. Germline trimming cut 6 bases from V and 4 bases from J; bases unmatched to any gene: 0. CDR3 amino acids: CASRDRYEQYF. In DNA form, the CDR3 reads TGTGCCAGCAGGGACAGGTACGAGCAGTACTTC.

This clonotype was found a few times. The rearrangement uses TRBV27 and TRBJ1-1; D possibly corresponds to TRBD1 (5 bases). The CDR3 covers 14 residues. V was shortened by 3 bases and J by 8 bases, with 16 bases between the two germline ends. Germline CDR1 and CDR2: MNHEY and SMNVEV (reference sequence). DNA for the CDR3: TGTGCCAGCAGTTTCTCGGGACCGAGTTTAGAAGCTTTCTTT. It codes for CASSFSGPSLEAFF.

This clonotype appeared a few times. V is TRBV29-1 and J is TRBJ2-1, with unresolved D. Germline CDR1 reads SQVTM; CDR2 reads ANQGSEA. The CDR3 runs to 11 residues. V was cut by 4 bases and J by 5 bases, with 6 bases left in between. The CDR3 spells CSVVSNNEQFF. CDR3 DNA sequence: TGCAGCGTTGTCTCTAACAATGAGCAGTTCTTC.

This clonotype was detected a few times. The chain links TRBV20-1 to TRBJ1-4, with D unresolved. The CDR3 totals 16 residues. Trimming shortened V by 3 bases and J by 0 bases, and 14 bases separated the two germline ends. The V gene's germline CDR1 is DFQATT and CDR2 SNEGSKA (reference sequence). CDR3 in amino acids: CSARADGGPTNEKLFF. The CDR3 coding sequence is TGCAGTGCTAGGGCTGATGGAGGCCCAACTAATGAAAAACTGTTTTTT.

V is TRBV5-1 and J is TRBJ2-7; 8 positions match TRBD1. Trimming took 4 bases from V and 4 from J; bases not matched to a gene: 10. CDR1 and CDR2 from the germline V gene are SGHRS and YFSETQ. This CDR3 has 15 residues. The CDR3 sequence: CASSPSWTGIYEQYF. Here the CDR3 DNA reads TGCGCCAGCAGCCCAAGCTGGACAGGGATATACGAGCAGTACTTC.

This clonotype was observed a handful of times. The gene calls are TRBV6-1 and TRBJ2-1; D remains ambiguous. The CDR3 spans 13 residues. With 4 bases removed from V and 4 bases from J, the gap between germline ends came to 8 bases. Germline V CDR1 and CDR2: MNHNS, SASEGT. The CDR3 loop reads CASSVSLYNEQFF. The CDR3 nucleotides are TGTGCCAGCAGTGTTTCACTTTACAATGAGCAGTTCTTC.

The rearrangement links TRBV30 to TRBJ1-6; D is undetermined. CDR1 is GTSNPN and CDR2 is SVGIG in the germline V gene (reference sequence). This CDR3 has 12 amino acids. V lost 2 bases, J lost 9 bases, and 8 bases lay in between. The CDR3 DNA reads as TGTGCCTGGAGTTTGAGTGGTTCACCCCTCCACTTT. Translation: CAWSLSGSPLHF. The whole variable domain, filled in from reference TRBV30 and TRBJ1-6, reads SQTIHQWPATLVQPVGSPLSLECTVEGTSNPNLYWYRQAAGRGLQLLFYSVGIGQISSEVPQNLSASRPQDRQFILSSKKLLLSDSGFYLCAWSLSGSPLHFGNGTRLTVT.

This clonotype was seen a few times. CDR3: CSARTRARQPQHF. CDR3 nucleotides: TGCAGTGCTAGAACCCGGGCCAGACAGCCCCAGCATTTT. This sequence joins TRBV20-1 and TRBJ1-5; D is unclear. Trimming left V 2 bases short and J 7 bases short, with 12 bases between. This CDR3 has 13 amino acids. Germline V gives CDR1 DFQATT, CDR2 SNEGSKA (reference sequence).

The sample holds a few counts of this clonotype. The chain combines TRBV4-1 with TRBJ2-7; D remains unclear. CDR1 and CDR2 from the germline V gene are MGHRA and YSYEKL. V was pared by 0 bases and J by 5 bases, with 8 bases between. CDR3 length: 13 residues. This CDR3 reads CASSQEVADEQYF. The CDR3 DNA reads TGCGCCAGCAGCCAAGAGGTCGCGGACGAGCAGTACTTC.

This chain connects TRBV15 to TRBJ2-2; TRBD1 is a possible D gene (6 bases). The germline gives CDR1 LNHNV, CDR2 YYDKDF (reference sequence). The germline V and J ends were trimmed by 0 bases and 6 bases, with 11 bases remaining between them. The CDR3 is 15 amino acids. The CDR3 bases are TGTGCCACCAGCAGAGATATCACAGGGCCCGGGGAGCTGTTTTTT. This encodes CATSRDITGPGELFF.

This clonotype has ten or more counts. The rearrangement joins TRBV9 to TRBJ2-5, with D possibly being TRBD1 (5 bases). The CDR3 runs 14 residues. Trimming cost V 3 bases and J 5 bases, with 14 bases left between them. Germline CDR1 reads SGDLS; CDR2 reads YYNGEE. The CDR3 is CASSEGRARETQYF. The DNA for the CDR3 is TGTGCCAGCAGCGAAGGCAGGGCTCGGGAGACCCAGTACTTC.

The rearrangement uses TRBV6-1 and TRBJ1-1, with D perhaps matching TRBD1 (5 bases). CDR3 size: 12 residues. Germline CDR1 and CDR2: MNHNS and SASEGT. The V and J ends lost 2 bases and 10 bases respectively, with 11 bases between them. The CDR3 DNA is TGTGCCAGCAGTGAATTGGGGAGGGGAGCTTTCTTT. Encoded protein: CASSELGRGAFF.

This clonotype was found a few times. This chain joins TRBV20-1 and TRBJ1-4; no firm D call. V dropped 8 bases and J dropped 0 bases, with 10 bases sitting between them. CDR3 size: 13 residues. Per the germline V gene, CDR1 is DFQATT and CDR2 is SNEGSKA (reference sequence). The CDR3 region has the DNA TGCAGTACCCCGGGCGCAACTAATGAAAAACTGTTTTTT. This translates into CSTPGATNEKLFF.

The gene calls are TRBV20-1 and TRBJ2-1, with D possibly TRBD1 on 5 matching bases. The CDR3 length is 12 residues. With 3 bases removed from V and 6 bases from J, the gap between germline ends came to 9 bases. Germline loops: CDR1 DFQATT, CDR2 SNEGSKA (reference sequence). The CDR3 bases are TGCAGTGCTAGGGGGCCCAGCAATGAGCAGTTCTTC. Residues: CSARGPSNEQFF.

This chain uses TRBV11-2 with TRBJ1-2; D is unclear. Germline CDR1 reads SGHAT; CDR2 reads FQNNGV. This CDR3 comprises 16 residues. V shed 4 bases and J shed 0 bases, with 15 bases lying between them. The CDR3 DNA reads TGTGCCAGCAGCTCGTTACGGCCCGATCCTAACTATGGCTACACCTTC. This gives the protein CASSSLRPDPNYGYTF. Based on the CDR3 plus reference TRBV11-2 and TRBJ1-2, the full variable domain is EAGVAQSPRYKIIEKRQSVAFWCNPISGHATLYWYQQILGQGPKLLIQFQNNGVVDDSQLPKDRFSAERLKGVDSTLKIQPAKLEDSAVYLCASSSLRPDPNYGYTFGSGTRLTVV.

This chain uses TRBV5-1 with TRBJ2-7; the D call may be TRBD1 or TRBD2 (5 bases each). The germline gives CDR1 SGHRS, CDR2 YFSETQ. The CDR3 has 13 amino acids. The V end lost 0 bases, the J end lost 6 bases, and 10 bases lay between the germline ends. The CDR3 region is CASSLATGPEQYF. The DNA of the CDR3 is TGCGCCAGCAGCTTGGCCACGGGGCCCGAGCAGTACTTC.